This section outlines one T cell receptor (beta chain) sequence together with its context. The antigen is not known. This entry is derived from a study of radiation and T cells in renal cell carcinoma. Study background: Nephrectomy followed 15 Gy stereotactic body radiation by 4 weeks. Study results and limitations: Pretreatment tumor biopsies were lacking, so baseline clonotypes are unknown. Top tumor clonotypes rose in blood 2 weeks post-radiation, then contracted.

The ends lost 5 bases at V and 3 bases at J; junction bases unmatched: 2. CDR1 is MNHNY, CDR2 SVGAGI, per germline (reference sequence). CDR3 length equals 14 residues. Only in-frame clones appear in the TCRdb table, and some are missing; sequencing was by immunoSEQ multiplex PCR. The sample yields more than 100,000 clones, roughly 91% seen once. Described time point: blood 2 weeks post-SBRT. This sample's treatment: 15 Gy SBRT to primary tumor, nephrectomy 4 weeks later. After SBRT, blood was collected at 2 and 4 weeks, plus baseline. The chain has TRBV6-6 and TRBJ1-2; TRBD1 matches 11 bases. This clonotype was sampled from a woman aged 70-85 years with renal cell carcinoma. This specimen consisted of blood, obtained from a patient whose treatment included radiotherapy and nephrectomy. Here the CDR3 reads CASSEGQGDYGYTF. The CDR3 nucleotides read TGTGCCAGCAGTGAGGGACAGGGGGACTATGGCTACACCTTC.